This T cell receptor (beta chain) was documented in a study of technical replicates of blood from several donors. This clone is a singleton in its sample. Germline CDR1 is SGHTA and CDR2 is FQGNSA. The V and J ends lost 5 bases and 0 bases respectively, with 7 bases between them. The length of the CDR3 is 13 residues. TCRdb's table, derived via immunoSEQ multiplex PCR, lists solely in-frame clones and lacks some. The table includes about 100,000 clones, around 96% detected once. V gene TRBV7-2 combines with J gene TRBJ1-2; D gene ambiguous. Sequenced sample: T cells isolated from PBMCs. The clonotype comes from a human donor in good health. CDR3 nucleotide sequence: TGTGCCAGCAGCCGCGGAGCTAACTATGGCTACACCTTC. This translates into CASSRGANYGYTF.